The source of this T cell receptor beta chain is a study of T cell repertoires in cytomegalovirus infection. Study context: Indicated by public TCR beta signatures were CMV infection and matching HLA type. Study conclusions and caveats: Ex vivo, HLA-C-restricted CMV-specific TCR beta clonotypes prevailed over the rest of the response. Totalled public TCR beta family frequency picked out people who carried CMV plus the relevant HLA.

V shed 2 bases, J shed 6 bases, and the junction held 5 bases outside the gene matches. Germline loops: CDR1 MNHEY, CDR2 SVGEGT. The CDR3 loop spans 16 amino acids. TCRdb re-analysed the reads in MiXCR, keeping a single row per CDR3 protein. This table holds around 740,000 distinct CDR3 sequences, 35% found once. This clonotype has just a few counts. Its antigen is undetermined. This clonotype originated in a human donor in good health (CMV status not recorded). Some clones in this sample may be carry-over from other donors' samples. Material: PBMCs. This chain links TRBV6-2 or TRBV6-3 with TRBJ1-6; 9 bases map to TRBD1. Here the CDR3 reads CASSYTMDRGNSPLHF. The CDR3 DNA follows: TGTGCCAGCAGTTACACGATGGACAGGGGTAATTCACCCCTCCACTTT.